This paragraph reports one T cell receptor (beta chain). Deletions cut 8 bases from V and 2 bases from J, with 16 bases between. This CDR3 region has 15 residues. CDR1 and CDR2 (germline): KGHSH, LQKENI. This sample was included in a study of blood T cell repertoires in COVID-19. Background on the study: From T cells, B-cell-depleted T cells, or PBMCs came the material, which was cDNA or gDNA.

The cohort comprised adults aged roughly 18 to 95 years residing in about two dozen US areas. For recovered donors of Cohort 3, there were two negative PCRs, clearance, or symptom resolution. The table came from immunoSEQ multiplex PCR; TCRdb's copy has only in-frame clones and leaves some out. In the table there are 350,000 to 400,000 clones, under 90% of which are singletons. V is TRBV18 and J is TRBJ1-3; possibly TRBD1 for D (5 bases). The source material was PBMCs or T cells enriched from blood (not recorded which). The receptor's source is a woman aged 30 to 39 who had recovered from COVID-19. In DNA form, the CDR3 reads TGTGCCAGCAGCCCTCAGGGTGTCGCTGGAAACACCATATATTTT. Its protein product is CASSPQGVAGNTIYF.